The 32 T cell receptor beta chains below were found in one sample sequenced in a study of identical twins. Each CDR3 protein gets one entry after TCRdb re-called the 5' RACE reads with MiXCR. The sample lists some 900,000 distinct CDR3 sequences, around 12% seen once, with around 1.6% in the top ten. Another study also made use of these data, one on yellow fever vaccine responses in identical twins.

Source material: PBMCs. These receptors were taken from a woman aged 18 to 35 in good health.

This chain links TRBV4-1 with TRBJ2-1; D possibly matches TRBD1 or TRBD2 (6 bases each). The germline gives CDR1 MGHRA, CDR2 YSYEKL. This CDR3 contains 16 residues. Trimming pared 1 base from V and 8 bases from J, leaving 18 bases between. DNA for the CDR3: TGCGCCAGCAGCCAAGTAAAGGGGGGCTTCGACTATGAGCAGTTCTTC. Translated: CASSQVKGGFDYEQFF.

In its sample, this clonotype was seen a few times. This sequence joins TRBV9 and TRBJ2-1; D may correspond to TRBD1 or TRBD2 (5 bases each). The V gene lost 0 bases and the J gene lost 7 bases, with 8 bases spanning the gap. The CDR3 has 13 residues. Germline loops: CDR1 SGDLS, CDR2 YYNGEE. CDR3 DNA: TGTGCCAGCAGCGTAGTCGAGGGGAATGAGCAGTTCTTC. Translation: CASSVVEGNEQFF.

This chain uses TRBV6-5 with TRBJ1-1, with D tentatively TRBD1 (6 bases). V lost 4 bases and J 10 bases, leaving 13 bases between the germline ends. Per the germline V gene, CDR1 is MNHEY and CDR2 is SVGAGI. The CDR3 runs 12 residues. CDR3: CASSSPTGSAFF. CDR3 bases: TGTGCCAGCAGTTCCCCGACAGGTTCAGCTTTCTTT.

This clonotype was counted only a few times. This chain joins TRBV12-3 or TRBV12-4 and TRBJ1-2, with 8 bases that match TRBD1. Trimming took 6 bases from V and 4 from J; bases not matched to a gene: 7. This CDR3 spans 14 amino acids. Here the CDR3 reads CASRGQGGGYGYTF. The CDR3 DNA follows: TGTGCCAGCAGAGGACAGGGTGGCGGCTATGGCTACACCTTC.

There are many counts of this clonotype. CDR3 nucleotide sequence: TGTGCCAGCAGTCCCCCGGGCAGGGAGACCGGGGAGCTGTTTTTT. As protein: CASSPPGRETGELFF. The chain couples TRBV28 to TRBJ2-2; D may match TRBD1 or TRBD2 (5 bases each). Trimming left V 5 bases short and J 5 bases short, with 15 bases between. CDR3 length equals 15 residues. Germline loops: CDR1 MDHEN, CDR2 SYDVKM.

In this sample, this clonotype turned up a few times. The rearrangement links TRBV6-1 to TRBJ2-7; 7 bases line up with TRBD1. Germline V lookup: CDR1 MNHNS, CDR2 SASEGT. V shed 11 bases, J shed 4 bases, and the junction held 11 bases outside the gene matches. This CDR3 comprises 13 residues. The CDR3 DNA reads TGTGCCGGCCCGGGGACAGAAGAGTACGAGCAGTACTTC. The encoded protein is CAGPGTEEYEQYF.

This clonotype was detected a few times. The chain has TRBV19 and TRBJ2-1, with unresolved D. The CDR3 is made up of 14 amino acids. Trimming cost V 3 bases and J 4 bases, with 10 bases left between them. The germline V gene encodes CDR1 LNHDA and CDR2 SQIVND (reference sequence). CDR3 loop: CASSMDGIYNEQFF. The CDR3 nucleotides read TGTGCCAGTAGTATGGATGGGATATACAATGAGCAGTTCTTC.

In its sample, this clonotype was seen a few times. The chain is built from TRBV9 and TRBJ2-1, with TRBD2 matching 9 bases. The germline V gene has CDR1 SGDLS and CDR2 YYNGEE. The ends lost 4 bases at V and 5 bases at J; junction bases unmatched: 10. The CDR3 totals 16 residues. The CDR3 spells CASSPKSWTSDNEQFF. The CDR3 DNA is TGTGCCAGCAGCCCTAAATCGTGGACTAGCGACAATGAGCAGTTCTTC. The full variable domain, rest sourced from reference TRBV9 and TRBJ2-1, is DSGVTQTPKHLITATGQRVTLRCSPRSGDLSVYWYQQSLDQGLQFLIQYYNGEERAKGNILERFSAQQFPDLHSELNLSSLELGDSALYFCASSPKSWTSDNEQFFGPGTRLTVL.

V usage is TRBV29-1 and J usage is TRBJ2-7, with D possibly TRBD2 on 6 matching bases. V gave up 0 bases and J gave up 2 bases, with 17 bases separating them. Germline V gene data show CDR1 as SQVTM and CDR2 as ANQGSEA. The CDR3 extends over 16 amino acids. The CDR3 DNA sequence: TGCAGCGTTGAAGACCCGGATAGCGGAGCTACCTACGAGCAGTACTTC. Amino acids: CSVEDPDSGATYEQYF.

The rearrangement links TRBV3-1 to TRBJ2-1; tentatively, D is TRBD1 (6 bases). The CDR3 covers 15 residues. V shed 2 bases and J shed 7 bases, with 15 bases lying between them. Looked up from germline, CDR1 is LGHDT and CDR2 is YNNKEL (reference sequence). This CDR3 reads CASSQTQGIVNEQFF. CDR3 coding DNA: TGTGCCAGCAGCCAAACCCAGGGGATTGTGAATGAGCAGTTCTTC.

This clonotype has ten or more counts. V usage is TRBV3-1 and J usage is TRBJ2-2; no clear D. This CDR3 has 15 residues. V lost 0 bases and J 1 base, leaving 6 bases between the germline ends. Germline loops: CDR1 LGHDT, CDR2 YNNKEL (reference sequence). CDR3 nucleotide sequence: TGTGCCAGCAGCCAAGATCCGATGAACACCGGGGAGCTGTTTTTT. This gives the protein CASSQDPMNTGELFF.

This sequence joins TRBV29-1 and TRBJ1-1; D may be TRBD1 (5 bases). Germline CDR1 is SQVTM and CDR2 is ANQGSEA. There are 12 residues in the CDR3. V lost 8 bases and J lost 5, with 15 bases in between. The CDR3: CSSTRGSTEAFF. The CDR3 DNA reads TGCAGCAGCACCCGGGGCAGTACTGAAGCTTTCTTT.

This chain connects TRBV12-3 or TRBV12-4 to TRBJ2-3; possible D gene TRBD1, 6 bases. The V gene lost 6 bases and the J gene lost 3 bases, with 13 bases spanning the gap. This CDR3 contains 14 residues. CDR3 region: CASRGGSTTDTQYF. The CDR3 DNA sequence: TGTGCCAGCAGAGGGGGTTCGACTACAGATACGCAGTATTTT.

This rearrangement joins TRBV18 to TRBJ1-2, with D possibly being TRBD1 (5 bases). This CDR3 region has 16 residues. Germline assignment: CDR1 KGHSH and CDR2 LQKENI. V was cut by 3 bases and J by 4 bases, with 18 bases left in between. The CDR3 region is CASSPARDFVAYGYTF. The CDR3 region has the DNA TGTGCCAGCTCACCCGCCCGGGACTTTGTGGCCTATGGCTACACCTTC.

The V gene is TRBV5-5, the J gene TRBJ2-5, with unresolved D. The V and J ends lost 0 bases and 1 base respectively, with 7 bases between them. The CDR3 totals 14 residues. Looked up from germline, CDR1 is SGHKS and CDR2 is YYEKEE (reference sequence). DNA of the CDR3: TGTGCCAGCAGCTTGGCCATACCCCAAGAGACCCAGTACTTC. Residues: CASSLAIPQETQYF.

The chain employs TRBV25-1 and TRBJ2-7, with 15 bases matching TRBD2. The CDR3 extends over 18 amino acids. Germline values: CDR1 MGHDK, CDR2 SYGVNS. The V gene end was trimmed by 4 bases and the J gene end by 3 bases; junction bases not matched to a gene: 10. The CDR3 DNA sequence: TGTGCCAGCAGTGTTTGGACTAGCGGGAGGGTTGTTTGCTACGAGCAGTACTTC. This encodes CASSVWTSGRVVCYEQYF.

Many counts were recorded for this clonotype. This chain connects TRBV7-8 to TRBJ1-5; 7 nucleotides align to TRBD1. Germline CDR1 reads SGHVS; CDR2 reads FQNEAQ. After removal of 5 bases from V and 5 bases from J, the junction contained 6 bases not matched to a gene. The CDR3 has 14 amino acids. In DNA form, the CDR3 reads TGTGCCAGCAGCCAACAGGGGATGGATCAGCCCCAGCATTTT. The encoded protein is CASSQQGMDQPQHF.

The sample holds many counts of this clonotype. This sequence joins TRBV29-1 and TRBJ1-5; D gene ambiguous. CDR3 length: 16 residues. V lost 0 bases and J 0 bases, leaving 12 bases between the germline ends. Germline loops: CDR1 SQVTM, CDR2 ANQGSEA. Written as DNA, the CDR3 is TGCAGCGTTGAAGATCGGCAGCCTTATAGCAATCAGCCCCAGCATTTT. Residues: CSVEDRQPYSNQPQHF.

The J gene is TRBJ2-1, the V gene TRBV5-1; 8 bases align to TRBD2. V trimming: 6 bases; J trimming: 6 bases; junction bases outside the gene matches: 8. Germline values: CDR1 SGHRS, CDR2 YFSETQ. The CDR3 has 14 amino acids. CDR3 sequence reads: CASNEGAGVNEQFF. The CDR3 DNA reads TGCGCCAGCAACGAAGGAGCGGGAGTCAATGAGCAGTTCTTC. Full variable domain (rest looked up from reference TRBV5-1 and TRBJ2-1): KAGVTQTPRYLIKTRGQQVTLSCSPISGHRSVSWYQQTPGQGLQFLFEYFSETQRNKGNFPGRFSGRQFSNSRSEMNVSTLELGDSALYLCASNEGAGVNEQFFGPGTRLTVL.

The gene calls are TRBV12-3 or TRBV12-4 and TRBJ2-1; 8 nucleotides line up with TRBD1. Germline trimming cut 7 bases from V and 2 bases from J; bases unmatched to any gene: 7. This CDR3 is 15 amino acids long. The CDR3 nucleotides read TGTGCCAGCACCATCGGACAGGGACCCTACAATGAGCAGTTCTTC. Translated, it gives CASTIGQGPYNEQFF.

This clonotype has just a few counts. This chain joins TRBV9 and TRBJ2-2, with D perhaps matching TRBD1 (6 bases). The CDR3 consists of 20 residues. The V gene's germline CDR1 is SGDLS and CDR2 YYNGEE. Between the trimmed V and J ends, which lost 4 bases and 1 base, there was a span of 26 bases. CDR3 coding DNA: TGTGCCAGCAGCCCCCAGAGAGGGGGAGCGACCCGCCAGAACACCGGGGAGCTGTTTTTT. Protein: CASSPQRGGATRQNTGELFF.

This clonotype was seen a handful of times. The V and J genes are TRBV20-1 and TRBJ2-1; 8 bases align to TRBD2. Trimming took 3 bases from V and 2 from J; bases not matched to a gene: 6. Germline V gene sequence: CDR1 DFQATT, CDR2 SNEGSKA (reference sequence). This CDR3 is built from 15 residues. CDR3 sequence: CSARPSGSAYNEQFF. CDR3 coding DNA: TGCAGTGCTAGGCCCAGCGGGAGCGCCTACAATGAGCAGTTCTTC.

This clonotype was counted between two and nine times. The chain recombines TRBV12-3 or TRBV12-4 with TRBJ1-5; 7 bases map to TRBD1. Trimming cost V 6 bases and J 4 bases; bases outside gene matches: 3. The CDR3 is made up of 13 amino acids. The CDR3 nucleotides read TGTGCCAGCAGGGGACAGCAAAATCAGCCCCAGCATTTT. Residues: CASRGQQNQPQHF.

This clonotype was counted ten times or more. Here the CDR3 DNA reads TGTGCCAGCAGCGGGCCGGGACAGGGTTACAATGAGCAGTTCTTC. It specifies CASSGPGQGYNEQFF. J is TRBJ2-1 and V is TRBV9; 9 nucleotides match TRBD1. The junction had 5 bases not matched to a gene; V was cut back by 3 bases and J by 4 bases. Germline CDR1 reads SGDLS; CDR2 reads YYNGEE. This CDR3 region has 15 residues.

This clonotype occurred many times. The genes are TRBV14 and TRBJ1-2, with TRBD1 matching over 7 bases. Germline values: CDR1 SGHDN, CDR2 FVKESK. The CDR3 consists of 14 residues. The V segment lost 5 bases and the J segment 3 bases; nucleotides outside the gene matches: 6. CDR3 sequence reads: CASSRGPLDYGYTF. CDR3 coding DNA: TGTGCCAGCAGCAGGGGGCCTCTAGACTATGGCTACACCTTC. The full variable domain, completed using reference TRBV14 and TRBJ1-2, is EAGVTQFPSHSVIEKGQTVTLRCDPISGHDNLYWYRRVMGKEIKFLLHFVKESKQDESGMPNNRFLAERTGGTYSTLKVQPAELEDSGVYFCASSRGPLDYGYTFGSGTRLTVV.

This chain joins TRBV9 and TRBJ1-2; tentative D call: TRBD1 (5 bases). V shed 5 bases and J shed 5 bases, with 16 bases lying between them. The V gene's germline CDR1 is SGDLS and CDR2 YYNGEE. CDR3 length: 14 residues. For the CDR3, the DNA is TGTGCCAGCAGTCCGGGACTGGGTGGGTATGGCTACACCTTC. Residues: CASSPGLGGYGYTF.

This clonotype was seen a handful of times. V is TRBV19 and J is TRBJ1-1, with D maybe TRBD1 (5 bases). CDR1 is LNHDA, CDR2 SQIVND, per germline (reference sequence). There are 15 residues in the CDR3. The germline V and J ends were trimmed by 3 bases and 4 bases, with 15 bases remaining between them. The CDR3 DNA is TGTGCCAGTAGTATGAGGGGTGCCCCACTCACTGAAGCTTTCTTT. Translating gives CASSMRGAPLTEAFF.

The chain carries TRBV24-1 and TRBJ2-3; tentative D call: TRBD1 (6 bases). The germline CDR1 and CDR2 sequences are KGHDR and SFDVKD. The CDR3 is made up of 16 amino acids. V lost 4 bases, J lost 4 bases, and 17 bases lay in between. CDR3 region: CATSDPITGSPDTQYF. The CDR3 DNA is TGTGCCACCAGTGACCCCATAACAGGGAGTCCAGATACGCAGTATTTT.

This clonotype appeared a few times. The V call is TRBV10-3, the J call TRBJ1-1; D is perhaps TRBD1 (6 bases). V was cut by 10 bases and J by 0 bases, with 15 bases left in between. The CDR3 loop spans 14 amino acids. The germline gives CDR1 ENHRY, CDR2 SYGVKD. The CDR3 loop is CATGPGEVNTEAFF. CDR3 coding DNA: TGTGCCACCGGGCCAGGGGAGGTGAACACTGAAGCTTTCTTT.

This clonotype has more than one count but fewer than ten. V and J are TRBV24-1 and TRBJ2-7; D is undetermined. CDR3 length: 13 amino acids. CDR1 is KGHDR and CDR2 is SFDVKD in the germline V gene. V was clipped by 5 bases and J by 3 bases, with 10 bases between them. CDR3 bases: TGTGCCACCAGTGTCCCCGAAGGCTACGAGCAGTACTTC. It translates to CATSVPEGYEQYF.

V usage is TRBV19 and J usage is TRBJ2-1, with a possible D match to TRBD2 (5 bases). The CDR3 totals 14 residues. V lost 5 bases to trimming and J lost 5 bases, with 13 bases between them. CDR1 is LNHDA and CDR2 is SQIVND in the germline V gene (reference sequence). CDR3 sequence reads: CASSPEGLNNEQFF. In nucleotides, the CDR3 is TGTGCCAGTAGTCCAGAGGGTTTAAACAATGAGCAGTTCTTC. Full variable domain (remainder filled in from reference TRBV19 and TRBJ2-1): DGGITQSPKYLFRKEGQNVTLSCEQNLNHDAMYWYRQDPGQGLRLIYYSQIVNDFQKGDIAEGYSVSREKKESFPLTVTSAQKNPTAFYLCASSPEGLNNEQFFGPGTRLTVL.

This clonotype has only a few counts. The rearrangement uses TRBV9 and TRBJ2-2, with a possible D match to TRBD2 (6 bases). The CDR3 has 16 amino acids. Germline-derived CDR1 and CDR2 are SGDLS and YYNGEE. V dropped 4 bases and J dropped 2 bases, with 15 bases sitting between them. For the CDR3, the DNA is TGTGCCAGCAGCTGGGACTGGGGAGCAAACACCGGGGAGCTGTTTTTT. Translating gives CASSWDWGANTGELFF.